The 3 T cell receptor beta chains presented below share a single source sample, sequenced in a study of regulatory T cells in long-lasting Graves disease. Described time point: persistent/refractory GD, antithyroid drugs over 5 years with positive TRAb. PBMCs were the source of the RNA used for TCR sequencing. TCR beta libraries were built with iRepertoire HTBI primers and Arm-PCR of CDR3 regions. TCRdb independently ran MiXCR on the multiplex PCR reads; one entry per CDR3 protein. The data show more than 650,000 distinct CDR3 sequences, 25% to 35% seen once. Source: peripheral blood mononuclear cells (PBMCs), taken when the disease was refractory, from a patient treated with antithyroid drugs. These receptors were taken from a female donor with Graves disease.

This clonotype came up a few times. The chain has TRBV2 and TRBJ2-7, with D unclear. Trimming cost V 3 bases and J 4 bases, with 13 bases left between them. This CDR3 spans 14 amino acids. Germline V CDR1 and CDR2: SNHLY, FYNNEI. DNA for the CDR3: TGTGCCAGCAGTGACGTTCAGATAGTGTACGAGCAGTACTTC. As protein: CASSDVQIVYEQYF.

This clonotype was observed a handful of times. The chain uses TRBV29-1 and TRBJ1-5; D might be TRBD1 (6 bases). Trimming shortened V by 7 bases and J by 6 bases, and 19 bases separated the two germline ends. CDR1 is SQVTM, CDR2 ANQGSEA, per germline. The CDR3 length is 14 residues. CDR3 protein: CSALLQGPGQPQHF. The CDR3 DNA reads TGCAGCGCATTATTACAGGGTCCAGGTCAGCCCCAGCATTTT.

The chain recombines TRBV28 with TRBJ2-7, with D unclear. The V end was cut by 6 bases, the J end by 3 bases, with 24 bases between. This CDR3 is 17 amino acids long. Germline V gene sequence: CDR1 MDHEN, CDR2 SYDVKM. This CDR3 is CASRQRAAKVRFYEQYF. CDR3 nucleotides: TGTGCCAGCAGGCAAAGGGCTGCCAAGGTTCGTTTCTACGAGCAGTACTTC.